The following is a TCR beta chain sequence with its context. Its antigen remains unidentified. These data originate in a study of Ad26.COV2.S vaccination and SARS-CoV-2 variants. Study findings and constraints: It is possible that the TCR breadth and depth analyses underestimated the total T cell responses. Across vaccine and placebo recipients, the breadth of non-spike TCRs was similar.

V dropped 6 bases and J dropped 2; count of bases not matched to a gene: 3. Germline V CDR1 and CDR2: MNHEY, SVGAGI. This CDR3 has 14 amino acids. The repertoire was sequenced with immunoSEQ multiplex PCR; TCRdb's copy has only in-frame clones and lacks some. Among a few hundred thousand clones listed, 92% were seen once. Described treatment: approximately 18 received Ad26.COV2.S at low or high dose, single or two shots; about 5 received placebo; per-sample allocation not given. Samples analyzed were those drawn on day 63 after the first vaccine or placebo injection. Boston hosted the donor, who was an adult aged 18-55 years. Wuhan-strain SARS-CoV-2 spike was expressed by the Ad26 vector that made up the vaccine.

The specimen comprised peripheral blood, sampled in a trial of Ad26.COV2.S vaccine versus placebo. The clonotype was recovered from a person aged 18-60 years who received the Ad26.COV2.S COVID-19 vaccine or a placebo. The rearrangement joins TRBV6-5 to TRBJ1-1; 10 nucleotides match TRBD1. The CDR3 region is CASRRDRGNTEAFF. CDR3 DNA: TGTGCCAGCAGGAGGGACAGGGGTAACACTGAAGCTTTCTTT.